This T cell receptor beta chain was sequenced during a study of blood T cell repertoires in COVID-19 (dated by TCRdb to 2020 to 2022). Study-level background: The collaborator samples originated in the United States, Italy and Spain and spanned the acute and convalescent phases of COVID-19. The material from the prospective study consisted of cDNA or gDNA derived from T cells, B-cell-depleted T cells, or PBMCs. Deeply sampled blood TCRbeta repertoires from subjects exposed to, actively infected with, or recovered from COVID-19 were included in the dataset. A freely available public database, intended as a resource for researchers studying the immune response to SARS-CoV-2, is where the repertoires were released. The samples were drawn from the first 160 participants of the ongoing ImmuneRACE study and from some 1,300 subjects provided by 6 global collaborators. The sample metadata nearly always contained a de-identified subject ID, COVID-19 status, age in years and sex. Where available, HLA class I and class II types were obtained from metadata supplied by the sample provider rather than from assay-based typing.

Details on this clone: Its antigen remains unidentified. Base qualities are not provided; no much larger clone lies one nucleotide away.

Summary of the overall study and its limitations: The quantity of clinical and demographic metadata differed by source and by participant and was supplied without curation.

Reading the germline V gene gives CDR1 SGHRS and CDR2 YFSETQ. From cysteine to phenylalanine, the CDR3 is 14 amino acids long. The DNA shown is the 42-base CDR3, in frame from base 1. The trim is 0 bases for V and 5 bases for J, with a gap of 9 bases between the germline ends. The collaborating institutions used their own protocols to collect whole blood in K2EDTA tubes. Collaborator samples were shipped for TCRbeta analysis as frozen whole blood, isolated PBMCs, or DNA extracted from either sample type. The immunoSEQ Assay, a bias-controlled multiplex PCR, was used to amplify TCRbeta CDR3 regions from genomic DNA. As for how the authors treated the data: Within the assay, amplification of reference gene primers was used to estimate how many nucleated cells each sample contained. Sequence reads were collapsed and filtered to measure the absolute abundance of every unique TCRbeta CDR3 rearrangement. For each sample, productive Simpson clonality was calculated by taking the square root of Simpson's diversity index across productive rearrangements. The clones in this table, taken by TCRdb from immuneACCESS, are in-frame only. Not every clone is retained; where verified, under half of the shortfall comes from an unresolved V gene, and the cause of the rest is unknown. The V and J calls and clone size were taken over from that table, and D and trimming were inferred from the DNA. The sample records around 170,000 clones, about 74% of which are singletons. 3% of the sample is taken by the ten largest.

Sequenced material: peripheral blood. The chain uses TRBV5-1 and TRBJ2-1; D gene: possibly TRBD2, on 5 matching bases. This sequence originates from a woman older than 75 with acute or convalescent COVID-19. The DNA sequence is TGCGCCAGCAGCTTGGTGGAGGCCCACAATGAGCAGTTCTTC. It specifies CASSLVEAHNEQFF. Outside the CDR3, residues come from the reference TRBV5-1 and TRBJ2-1 proteins, so the full variable domain is: KAGVTQTPRYLIKTRGQQVTLSCSPISGHRSVSWYQQTPGQGLQFLFEYFSETQRNKGNFPGRFSGRQFSNSRSEMNVSTLELGDSALYLCASSLVEAHNEQFFGPGTRLTVL.